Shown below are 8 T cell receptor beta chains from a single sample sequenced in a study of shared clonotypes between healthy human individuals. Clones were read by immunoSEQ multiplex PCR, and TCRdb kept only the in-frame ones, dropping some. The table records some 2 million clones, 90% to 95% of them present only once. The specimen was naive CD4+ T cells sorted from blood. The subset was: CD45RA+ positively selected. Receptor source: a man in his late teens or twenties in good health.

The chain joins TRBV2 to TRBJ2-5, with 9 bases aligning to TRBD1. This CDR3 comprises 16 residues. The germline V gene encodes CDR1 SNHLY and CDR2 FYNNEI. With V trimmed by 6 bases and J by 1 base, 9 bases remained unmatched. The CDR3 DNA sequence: TGTGCCAGCAGCACCGGGACAGGGAACTTCCAAGAGACCCAGTACTTC. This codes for CASSTGTGNFQETQYF. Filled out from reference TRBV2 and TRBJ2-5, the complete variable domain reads EPEVTQTPSHQVTQMGQEVILRCVPISNHLYFYWYRQILGQKVEFLVSFYNNEISEKSEIFDDQFSVERPDGSNFTLKIRSTKLEDSAMYFCASSTGTGNFQETQYFGPGTRLLVL.

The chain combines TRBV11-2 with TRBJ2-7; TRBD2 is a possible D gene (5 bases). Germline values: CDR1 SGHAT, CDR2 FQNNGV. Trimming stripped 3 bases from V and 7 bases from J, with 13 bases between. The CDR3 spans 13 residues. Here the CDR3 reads CASSFRDGVEQYF. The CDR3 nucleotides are TGTGCCAGCAGCTTCCGGGATGGGGTTGAGCAGTACTTC.

The CDR3 DNA sequence: TGTGCCAGCAGGACGATAGCTAGCGGAATTCGGAGCGCGTCGTGGCCCTACGAGCAGTACTTC. Its translation is CASRTIASGIRSASWPYEQYF. The rearrangement joins TRBV21-1 to TRBJ2-7; no DNA check was done on the table's D call, TRBD2. TRBV21-1 counts as a pseudogene. This CDR3 comprises 21 residues.

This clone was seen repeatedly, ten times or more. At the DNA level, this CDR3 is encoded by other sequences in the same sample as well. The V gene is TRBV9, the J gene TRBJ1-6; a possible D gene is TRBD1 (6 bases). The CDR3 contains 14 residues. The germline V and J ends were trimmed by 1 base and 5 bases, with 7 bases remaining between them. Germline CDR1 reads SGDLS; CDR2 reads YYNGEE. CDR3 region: CASSVRTDNSPLHF. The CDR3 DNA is TGTGCCAGCAGCGTACGGACAGATAATTCACCCCTCCACTTT.

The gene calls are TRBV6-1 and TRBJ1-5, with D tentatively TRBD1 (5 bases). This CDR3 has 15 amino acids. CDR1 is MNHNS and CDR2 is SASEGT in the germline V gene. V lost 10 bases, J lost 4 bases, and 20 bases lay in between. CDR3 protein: CATYPGEGRNQPQHF. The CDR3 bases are TGTGCCACCTACCCGGGGGAGGGGAGGAATCAGCCCCAGCATTTT.

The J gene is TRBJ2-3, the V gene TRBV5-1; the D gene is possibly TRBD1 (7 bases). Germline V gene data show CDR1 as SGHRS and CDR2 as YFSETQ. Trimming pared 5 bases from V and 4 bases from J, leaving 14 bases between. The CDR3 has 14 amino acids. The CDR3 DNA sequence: TGCGCCAGCAGTCAGGGGGGTCAGGCAGATACGCAGTATTTT. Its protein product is CASSQGGQADTQYF.

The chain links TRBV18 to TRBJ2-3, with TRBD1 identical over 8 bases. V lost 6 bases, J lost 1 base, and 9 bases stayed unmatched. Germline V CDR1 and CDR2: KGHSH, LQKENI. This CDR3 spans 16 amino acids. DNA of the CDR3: TGTGCCAGCTCCCTTCAGGGGGCTAGCGGCACAGATACGCAGTATTTT. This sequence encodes CASSLQGASGTDTQYF.

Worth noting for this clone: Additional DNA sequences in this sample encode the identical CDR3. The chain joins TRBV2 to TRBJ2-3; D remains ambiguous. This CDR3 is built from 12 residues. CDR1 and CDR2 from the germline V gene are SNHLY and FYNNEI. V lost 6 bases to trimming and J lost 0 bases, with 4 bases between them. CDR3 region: CASSSSTDTQYF. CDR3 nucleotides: TGTGCCAGCAGCTCTAGCACAGATACGCAGTATTTT. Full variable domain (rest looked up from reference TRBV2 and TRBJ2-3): EPEVTQTPSHQVTQMGQEVILRCVPISNHLYFYWYRQILGQKVEFLVSFYNNEISEKSEIFDDQFSVERPDGSNFTLKIRSTKLEDSAMYFCASSSSTDTQYFGPGTRLTVL.